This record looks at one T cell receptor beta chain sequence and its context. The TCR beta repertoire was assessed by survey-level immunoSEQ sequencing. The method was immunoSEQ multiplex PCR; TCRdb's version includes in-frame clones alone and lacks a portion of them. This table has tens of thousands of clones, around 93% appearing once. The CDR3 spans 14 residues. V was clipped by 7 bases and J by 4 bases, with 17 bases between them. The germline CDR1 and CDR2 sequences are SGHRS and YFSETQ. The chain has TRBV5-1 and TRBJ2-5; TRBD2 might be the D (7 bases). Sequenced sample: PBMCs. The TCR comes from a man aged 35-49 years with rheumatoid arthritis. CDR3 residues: CASLPGGRGETQYF. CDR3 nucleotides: TGCGCCAGCTTACCCGGGGGGCGAGGAGAGACCCAGTACTTC.